A single sample gave rise to the 31 T cell receptor beta chains below, sequenced in a study of blood T cells in healthy people across ages. Alongside a J-beta primer mix, a sample-barcoded 5' primer served in a second PCR lasting about 7 to 11 cycles. TCRdb passed the 5' RACE reads through MiXCR, listing each CDR3 protein once. The data hold about 750,000 distinct CDR3 sequences, with about 53% observed a single time. The sequencing sample was made of blood. All receptors derive from a man of 80 years or more in good health.

The V and J genes are TRBV7-6 and TRBJ2-7; 13 bases fit TRBD2. With 4 bases clipped from V and 3 bases from J, the junction kept 6 bases outside the gene matches. Per germline, CDR1 SGHVS and CDR2 FNYEAQ. The CDR3 length is 16 residues. The CDR3 loop reads CASSSLAGGGNYEQYF. CDR3 nucleotides: TGTGCCAGCAGCTCACTAGCGGGAGGGGGCAACTACGAGCAGTACTTC.

The chain recombines TRBV18 with TRBJ2-5, with D unresolved. Germline V lookup: CDR1 KGHSH, CDR2 LQKENI. The CDR3 length is 13 residues. V lost 1 base and J lost 5, with 8 bases in between. The CDR3 loop reads CASSPQLMETQYF. In nucleotides, the CDR3 is TGTGCCAGCTCACCACAACTAATGGAGACCCAGTACTTC.

CDR3 bases: TGTGCCAGCATGAGGACAGGACCATCTGGGGCCAACGTCCTGACTTTC. Translation gives CASMRTGPSGANVLTF. J is TRBJ2-6 and V is TRBV27; 7 bases are shared with TRBD1. Germline-derived CDR1 and CDR2 are MNHEY and SMNVEV (reference sequence). V trimming: 7 bases; J trimming: 1 base; junction bases outside the gene matches: 7. The CDR3 spans 16 residues. Supplemented by reference TRBV27 and TRBJ2-6, the full variable domain reads EAQVTQNPRYLITVTGKKLTVTCSQNMNHEYMSWYRQDPGLGLRQIYYSMNVEVTDKGDVPEGYKVSRKEKRNFPLILESPSPNQTSLYFCASMRTGPSGANVLTFGAGSRLTVL.

The chain joins TRBV20-1 to TRBJ2-7, with 11 bases matching TRBD2. The germline V gene encodes CDR1 DFQATT and CDR2 SNEGSKA (reference sequence). The CDR3 length is 15 residues. V lost 5 bases, J lost 7 bases, and 13 bases stayed unmatched. The CDR3 sequence: CSAWSLSGRDNEQYF. Here the CDR3 DNA reads TGCAGTGCTTGGAGCCTTAGCGGGAGGGACAATGAGCAGTACTTC.

This chain links TRBV27 with TRBJ2-5; D gene uncertain. The CDR3 runs 14 residues. CDR1 is MNHEY, CDR2 SMNVEV, per germline (reference sequence). Between the trimmed V and J ends, which lost 6 bases and 5 bases, there was a span of 16 bases. The CDR3 protein is CASSRTPSGETQYF. The CDR3 nucleotides are TGTGCCAGCAGCCGAACCCCCTCCGGGGAGACCCAGTACTTC.

J is TRBJ2-1 and V is TRBV20-1, with TRBD1 matching over 7 bases. Per the germline V gene, CDR1 is DFQATT and CDR2 is SNEGSKA (reference sequence). CDR3 length: 12 residues. The ends lost 6 bases at V and 8 bases at J; junction bases unmatched: 7. CDR3 in amino acids: CSADDRVDEQFF. For the CDR3, the DNA is TGCAGTGCAGACGACAGGGTCGATGAGCAGTTCTTC.

J is TRBJ1-1 and V is TRBV2, with D hard to call. Trimming stripped 3 bases from V and 4 bases from J, with 9 bases between. The V gene's germline CDR1 is SNHLY and CDR2 FYNNEI. CDR3 size: 13 residues. The CDR3 is CASSDTQATEAFF. The CDR3 coding sequence is TGTGCCAGCAGTGACACGCAGGCCACTGAAGCTTTCTTT.

The rearrangement links TRBV14 to TRBJ2-1, with TRBD2 identical over 13 bases. Germline CDR1 and CDR2: SGHDN and FVKESK. The CDR3 runs to 17 residues. V lost 4 bases and J lost 7; bases outside the gene matches: 10. The CDR3: CASSPWGGLAGWNEQFF. In DNA form, the CDR3 reads TGTGCCAGCAGCCCTTGGGGGGGACTAGCGGGATGGAATGAGCAGTTCTTC.

This chain links TRBV7-2 with TRBJ2-5, with D tentatively TRBD1 (6 bases). Looked up from germline, CDR1 is SGHTA and CDR2 is FQGNSA. With 5 bases removed from V and 2 bases from J, the gap between germline ends came to 12 bases. This CDR3 is 14 amino acids long. DNA of the CDR3: TGTGCCAGCAGCCGAGCCAGGGGACAAGAGACCCAGTACTTC. Translated: CASSRARGQETQYF.

This clonotype was found a few times. The chain joins TRBV20-1 to TRBJ2-1; D gene ambiguous. This CDR3 comprises 10 residues. CDR1 is DFQATT, CDR2 SNEGSKA, per germline (reference sequence). Trimming removed 5 bases at V and 7 bases at J, with 6 bases between. The CDR3 reads CSAGTNEQFF. The CDR3 DNA sequence: TGCAGTGCTGGTACTAATGAGCAGTTCTTC.

There are a few counts of this clonotype. The chain has TRBV28 and TRBJ2-4, with 9 bases fitting TRBD1. Germline assignment: CDR1 MDHEN and CDR2 SYDVKM. With V trimmed by 6 bases and J by 7 bases, 7 bases remained unmatched. There are 14 residues in the CDR3. The CDR3 DNA sequence: TGTGCCAGCAGCTGGACAGGGGATGGGAACATTCAGTACTTC. Translated: CASSWTGDGNIQYF.

This clonotype showed up just a few times. V is TRBV4-2 and J is TRBJ2-3, with a tentative D call TRBD2 (6 bases). The germline V gene has CDR1 LGHNA and CDR2 YNFKEQ. CDR3 length: 16 amino acids. V was trimmed by 4 bases and J by 4 bases, leaving 18 bases between them. The CDR3 region has the DNA TGTGCCAGCAGCCCCACGACTGGGCTAGCGCCAGATACGCAGTATTTT. Protein: CASSPTTGLAPDTQYF.

This clonotype occurred a few times. The rearrangement links TRBV5-5 to TRBJ2-3; D not certain. Trimming shortened V by 4 bases and J by 14 bases, and 20 bases separated the two germline ends. CDR3 length: 13 residues. In germline, CDR1 is SGHKS, CDR2 YYEKEE (reference sequence). The CDR3 DNA follows: TGTGCCAGCAGCCCAGGATGGATTAGATACGCGTATTTT. Translating it yields CASSPGWIRYAYF.

The chain has TRBV20-1 and TRBJ2-1, with TRBD2 identical over 9 bases. CDR1 is DFQATT, CDR2 SNEGSKA, per germline (reference sequence). The V gene end was trimmed by 0 bases and the J gene end by 4 bases; junction bases not matched to a gene: 10. There are 17 residues in the CDR3. In DNA form, the CDR3 reads TGCAGTGCTAGAGATCTTCGACTAGCGGTTAGGTACAATGAGCAGTTCTTC. Protein sequence: CSARDLRLAVRYNEQFF.

This clonotype appeared once. The rearrangement uses TRBV28 and TRBJ2-1; tentatively, D is TRBD2 (6 bases). The germline V and J ends were trimmed by 6 bases and 2 bases, with 14 bases remaining between them. There are 15 residues in the CDR3. Germline V gene data show CDR1 as MDHEN and CDR2 as SYDVKM. CDR3 loop: CASSPTGATYNEQFF. The DNA of the CDR3 is TGTGCCAGCAGCCCTACGGGAGCCACCTACAATGAGCAGTTCTTC.

This chain joins TRBV6-5 and TRBJ2-1, with D unresolved. Germline lookup yields CDR1 MNHEY and CDR2 SVGAGI. The CDR3 extends over 11 amino acids. Between the trimmed V and J ends, which lost 7 bases and 6 bases, there was a span of 7 bases. For the CDR3, the DNA is TGTGCCAGCACTAGAGGCAATGAGCAGTTCTTC. The encoded protein is CASTRGNEQFF.

This clonotype was seen once. The chain employs TRBV20-1 and TRBJ2-1; D gene ambiguous. The J call may be faulty, since TRBJ2-7 better matches the DNA end. The CDR3 length is 12 residues. Germline-derived CDR1 and CDR2 are DFQATT and SNEGSKA (reference sequence). The CDR3 DNA reads as TGCAGTGCTAAAGAGCCCGGTAGGGAGCAGTACTTC. Protein: CSAKEPGREQYF.

The rearrangement links TRBV7-9 to TRBJ2-7, with no clear D. V was shortened by 2 bases and J by 6 bases, with 8 bases between the two germline ends. The CDR3 has 12 amino acids. CDR1 is SEHNR and CDR2 is FQNEAQ in the germline V gene (reference sequence). CDR3 sequence reads: CASSLIVGEQYF. The CDR3 bases are TGTGCCAGCAGCTTAATTGTTGGCGAGCAGTACTTC.

The sample holds a few counts of this clonotype. The chain is built from TRBV10-3 and TRBJ2-1; 7 bases map to TRBD2. Germline CDR1 reads ENHRY; CDR2 reads SYGVKD. The V segment lost 3 bases and the J segment 4 bases; nucleotides outside the gene matches: 6. The CDR3 contains 15 residues. CDR3 protein: CAISDRLAEYNEQFF. Here the CDR3 DNA reads TGTGCCATCAGTGACAGGCTAGCGGAATACAATGAGCAGTTCTTC.

This clonotype was recorded a few times. The chain links TRBV15 to TRBJ2-3, with TRBD2 identical over 12 bases. V shed 4 bases and J 14 bases; nucleotides not matched to a gene: 13. In germline, CDR1 is LNHNV, CDR2 YYDKDF (reference sequence). The CDR3 extends over 15 amino acids. DNA of the CDR3: TGTGCCACCAGCACTCGGACTAGCGGGAAGCGATACGCGTATTTT. Amino acids: CATSTRTSGKRYAYF.

V usage is TRBV20-1 and J usage is TRBJ2-1; the match to TRBD2 covers 11 bases. The CDR3 is made up of 15 amino acids. The V and J ends lost 4 bases and 4 bases, in that order; junction bases with no gene match: 6. CDR1 and CDR2 (germline): DFQATT, SNEGSKA (reference sequence). CDR3 in amino acids: CSAIKTSGVYNEQFF. DNA for the CDR3: TGCAGTGCTATCAAGACTAGCGGGGTATACAATGAGCAGTTCTTC.

This chain connects TRBV9 to TRBJ1-6; D gene unclear. The CDR3 totals 15 residues. Germline loops: CDR1 SGDLS, CDR2 YYNGEE. Trimming removed 1 base at V and 6 bases at J, with 11 bases between. CDR3 coding DNA: TGTGCCAGCAGCGTATGGGGATCCCCTAATTCACCCCTCCACTTT. It codes for CASSVWGSPNSPLHF.

The CDR3 coding sequence is TGTGCCACCGGGGTAGCGAAAGAGACCCAGTACTTC. It yields the protein CATGVAKETQYF. The rearrangement uses TRBV6-6 and TRBJ2-5; maybe TRBD2 (5 bases). Germline CDR1 and CDR2: MNHNY and SVGAGI (reference sequence). The length of the CDR3 is 12 residues. V gave up 10 bases and J gave up 3 bases, with 12 bases separating them.

This clonotype was counted between two and nine times. The rearrangement joins TRBV20-1 to TRBJ2-7; the match to TRBD2 covers 9 bases. This CDR3 comprises 18 residues. Trimming at V came to 0 bases and at J to 1 base, leaving 13 bases not matched to a gene. CDR1 and CDR2 (germline): DFQATT, SNEGSKA (reference sequence). This CDR3 reads CSARERSRATSGSYEQYF. The CDR3 coding sequence is TGCAGTGCTAGAGAACGATCGAGGGCGACTAGCGGATCCTACGAGCAGTACTTC.

This clonotype was observed a handful of times. The CDR3 region is CSARTLQGNYLSYGYTF. The CDR3 DNA follows: TGCAGTGCTAGAACTTTGCAGGGGAATTATCTCTCCTATGGCTACACCTTC. This chain connects TRBV20-1 to TRBJ1-2; D may be TRBD1 (6 bases). The germline V gene has CDR1 DFQATT and CDR2 SNEGSKA (reference sequence). This CDR3 is 17 amino acids long. V was shortened by 2 bases and J by 4 bases, with 23 bases between the two germline ends.

This clonotype was detected a few times. The chain carries TRBV27 and TRBJ1-5, with 7 nucleotides matching TRBD1. Germline-derived CDR1 and CDR2 are MNHEY and SMNVEV (reference sequence). The CDR3 runs 16 residues. With V trimmed by 4 bases and J by 5 bases, 11 bases remained unmatched. Written as DNA, the CDR3 is TGTGCCAGCAGTTCGCGGAGCACAGGGGTGGATCAGCCCCAGCATTTT. The encoded protein is CASSSRSTGVDQPQHF.

This clonotype was detected ten times or more. The chain is built from TRBV20-1 and TRBJ2-1; D might be TRBD2 (6 bases). The germline V and J ends were trimmed by 5 bases and 9 bases, with 14 bases remaining between them. Germline values: CDR1 DFQATT, CDR2 SNEGSKA (reference sequence). The CDR3 covers 12 residues. This CDR3 reads CSAHRGGTEQFF. The DNA for the CDR3 is TGCAGTGCTCACCGAGGCGGGACTGAGCAGTTCTTC.

The chain combines TRBV7-2 with TRBJ2-1, with 10 bases fitting TRBD2. Germline CDR1 is SGHTA and CDR2 is FQGNSA. The CDR3 totals 15 residues. With 1 base clipped from V and 9 bases from J, the junction kept 6 bases outside the gene matches. The CDR3 is CASSLVAGGRGEQFF. In DNA form, the CDR3 reads TGTGCCAGCAGCTTAGTAGCGGGAGGACGGGGTGAGCAGTTCTTC.

The chain uses TRBV30 and TRBJ2-4, with a possible D match to TRBD1 (6 bases). The end of the DNA is better explained by TRBJ2-7, so the J call may be wrong. In germline, CDR1 is GTSNPN, CDR2 SVGIG (reference sequence). CDR3 length equals 14 residues. Here the CDR3 DNA reads TGTGCCTGGAGTACCTCAGGGGTTCGGAGCGAGCAGTACTTC. Protein sequence: CAWSTSGVRSEQYF.

This chain connects TRBV5-1 to TRBJ2-2; D is uncertain. The CDR3 loop spans 14 amino acids. With 4 bases removed from V and 6 bases from J, the gap between germline ends came to 13 bases. Germline-derived CDR1 and CDR2 are SGHRS and YFSETQ. The CDR3 loop is CASSPDGFSGELFF. The DNA of the CDR3 is TGCGCCAGCAGCCCGGACGGGTTCTCCGGGGAGCTGTTTTTT.

This clonotype came up a few times. This chain uses TRBV7-9 with TRBJ1-6; TRBD1 agrees at 8 bases. From germline, CDR1 is SEHNR and CDR2 FQNEAQ (reference sequence). This CDR3 has 14 amino acids. J gave up 12 bases and V 4 bases, and 8 bases lay outside the gene matches. CDR3 protein: CASSYPDRAQPLHF. As DNA, the CDR3 is TGTGCCAGCAGCTACCCGGACAGGGCCCAACCCCTCCACTTT.